This T cell receptor beta chain came from a study of cytomegalovirus exposure and HLA in healthy donors. Study observations and caveats: CMV serostatus was the sole immune exposure data available.

This PCR relied on a set of 60 Vbeta primers and 13 Jbeta primers. Here immunoSEQ multiplex PCR was the method, and the copy in TCRdb shows in-frame clones only, minus some. The sample lists some 110,000 clones; approximately 70% were seen once. Comment on this clone: Its matching antigen is unknown.

V gave up 4 bases and J gave up 1 base; unmatched junction bases: 7. There are 15 residues in the CDR3. Germline loops: CDR1 SGHRS, CDR2 YFSETQ. The chain carries TRBV5-1 and TRBJ1-1, with 7 bases lining up with TRBD1. This receptor was identified in a woman in her 30s in good health and CMV-seronegative. The material sequenced was PBMCs. CDR3 bases: TGCGCCAGCAGCCCTGACAGGGTACAGAACACTGAAGCTTTCTTT. Translating gives CASSPDRVQNTEAFF.